This TCR beta chain was captured in a study of T cells in Graves' hyperthyroidism and ophthalmopathy. Study information: Initial diagnosis, before any treatment, was when peripheral blood was collected.

CDR3 length equals 15 residues. With 4 bases removed from V and 7 bases from J, the gap between germline ends came to 18 bases. The germline gives CDR1 SGHRS, CDR2 YFSETQ. RNA transcripts provided the source from which TCR beta CDR3 regions were amplified. The HTBI primer set was used in a first-round RT-PCR of the TCR CDR3. TCRdb independently ran MiXCR on the multiplex PCR reads; one entry per CDR3 protein. The sample includes about 320,000 distinct CDR3 sequences, roughly 17% of them seen just once. The genes are TRBV5-1 and TRBJ2-1; D is tentatively TRBD1 or TRBD2 (5 bases each). The sequence was obtained from a man aged 30-40 years with Graves' hyperthyroidism. Sequences were obtained from blood. CDR3 coding DNA: TGCGCCAGCAGCCCCCGGGGCGTGAAGGGGAATGAGCAGTTCTTC. Amino acids: CASSPRGVKGNEQFF.